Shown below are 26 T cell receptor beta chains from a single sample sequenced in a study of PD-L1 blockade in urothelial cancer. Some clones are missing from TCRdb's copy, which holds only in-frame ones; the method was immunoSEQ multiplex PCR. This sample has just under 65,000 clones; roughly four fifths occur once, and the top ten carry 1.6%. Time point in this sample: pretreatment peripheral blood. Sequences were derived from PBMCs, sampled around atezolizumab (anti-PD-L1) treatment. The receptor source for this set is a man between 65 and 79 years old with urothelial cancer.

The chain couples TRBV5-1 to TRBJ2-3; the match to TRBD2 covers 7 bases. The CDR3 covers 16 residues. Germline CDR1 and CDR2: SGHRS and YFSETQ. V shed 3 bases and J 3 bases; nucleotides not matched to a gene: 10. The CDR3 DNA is TGCGCCAGCAGCTCCATCGGCGGGAGTGTGACAGATACGCAGTATTTT. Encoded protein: CASSSIGGSVTDTQYF.

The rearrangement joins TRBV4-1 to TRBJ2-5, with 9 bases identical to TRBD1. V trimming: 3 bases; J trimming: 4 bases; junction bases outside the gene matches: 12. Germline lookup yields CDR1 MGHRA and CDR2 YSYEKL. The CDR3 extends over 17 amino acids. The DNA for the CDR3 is TGCGCCAGCAGCCAGGGTTTCGGACAGGGGAGACCAGAGACCCAGTACTTC. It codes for CASSQGFGQGRPETQYF.

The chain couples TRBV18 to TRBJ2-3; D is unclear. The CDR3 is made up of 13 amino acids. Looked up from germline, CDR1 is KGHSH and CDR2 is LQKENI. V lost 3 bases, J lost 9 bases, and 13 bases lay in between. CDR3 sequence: CASSPPSTETQYF. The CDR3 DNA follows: TGTGCCAGCTCACCCCCCTCTACCGAGACGCAGTATTTT.

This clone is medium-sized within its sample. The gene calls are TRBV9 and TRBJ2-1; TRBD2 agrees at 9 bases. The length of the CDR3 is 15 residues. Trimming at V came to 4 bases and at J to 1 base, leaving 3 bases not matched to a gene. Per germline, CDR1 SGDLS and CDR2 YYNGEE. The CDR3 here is CASSPSGTSYNEQFF. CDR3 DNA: TGTGCCAGCAGCCCTAGCGGGACTTCCTACAATGAGCAGTTCTTC. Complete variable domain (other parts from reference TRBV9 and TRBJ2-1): DSGVTQTPKHLITATGQRVTLRCSPRSGDLSVYWYQQSLDQGLQFLIQYYNGEERAKGNILERFSAQQFPDLHSELNLSSLELGDSALYFCASSPSGTSYNEQFFGPGTRLTVL.

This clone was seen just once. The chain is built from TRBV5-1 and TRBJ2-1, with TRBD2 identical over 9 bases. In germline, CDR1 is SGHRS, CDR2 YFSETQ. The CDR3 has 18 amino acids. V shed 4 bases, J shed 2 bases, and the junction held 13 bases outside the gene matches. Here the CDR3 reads CASSTTLGREGPYNEQFF. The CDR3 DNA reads TGCGCCAGCAGCACAACCTTGGGGCGGGAGGGCCCCTACAATGAGCAGTTCTTC.

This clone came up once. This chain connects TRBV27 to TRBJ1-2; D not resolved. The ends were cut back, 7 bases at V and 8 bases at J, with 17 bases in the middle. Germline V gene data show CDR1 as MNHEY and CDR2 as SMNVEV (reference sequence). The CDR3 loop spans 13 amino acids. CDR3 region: CASTASGERGYTF. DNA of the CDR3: TGTGCCAGCACCGCGAGTGGAGAGAGAGGCTACACCTTC.

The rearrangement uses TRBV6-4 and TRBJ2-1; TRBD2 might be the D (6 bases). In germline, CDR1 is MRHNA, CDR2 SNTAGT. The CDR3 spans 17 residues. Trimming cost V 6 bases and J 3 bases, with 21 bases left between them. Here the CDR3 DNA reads TGTGCCAGCAGCGAACGCGGGTTGAGTAGCGGCTACAATGAGCAGTTCTTC. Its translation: CASSERGLSSGYNEQFF.

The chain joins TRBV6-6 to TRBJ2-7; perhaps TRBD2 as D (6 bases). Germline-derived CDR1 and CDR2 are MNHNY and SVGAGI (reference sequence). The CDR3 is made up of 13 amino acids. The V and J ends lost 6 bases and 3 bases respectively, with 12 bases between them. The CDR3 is CASSRDSFYEQYF. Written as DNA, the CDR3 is TGTGCCAGCAGCCGGGACTCCTTCTACGAGCAGTACTTC.

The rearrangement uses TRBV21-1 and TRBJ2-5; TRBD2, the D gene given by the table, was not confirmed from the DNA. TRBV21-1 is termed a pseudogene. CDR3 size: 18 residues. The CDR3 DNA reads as TGTGCCAGCAGCGCTGACCCGGAAGCGGGAGGGCCCATAGGCTCGTTTTACTTC. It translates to CASSADPEAGGPIGSFYF.

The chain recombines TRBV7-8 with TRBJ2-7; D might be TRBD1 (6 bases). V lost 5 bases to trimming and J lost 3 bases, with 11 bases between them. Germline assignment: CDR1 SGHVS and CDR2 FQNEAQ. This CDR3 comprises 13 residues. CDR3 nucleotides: TGTGCCAGCAGCCATAGACAGGTCTACGAGCAGTACTTC. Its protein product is CASSHRQVYEQYF.

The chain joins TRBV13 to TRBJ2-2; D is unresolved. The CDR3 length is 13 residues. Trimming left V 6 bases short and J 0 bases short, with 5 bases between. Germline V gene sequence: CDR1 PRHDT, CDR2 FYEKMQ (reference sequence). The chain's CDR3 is CASRNTNTGELFF. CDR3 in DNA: TGTGCCAGCAGGAACACGAACACCGGGGAGCTGTTTTTT.

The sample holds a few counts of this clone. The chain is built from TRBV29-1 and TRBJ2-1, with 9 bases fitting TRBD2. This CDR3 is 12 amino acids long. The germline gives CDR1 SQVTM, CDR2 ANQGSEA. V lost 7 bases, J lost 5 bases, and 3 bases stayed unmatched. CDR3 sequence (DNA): TGCAGCGACGTAGCGGGAGACAATGAGCAGTTCTTC. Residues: CSDVAGDNEQFF.

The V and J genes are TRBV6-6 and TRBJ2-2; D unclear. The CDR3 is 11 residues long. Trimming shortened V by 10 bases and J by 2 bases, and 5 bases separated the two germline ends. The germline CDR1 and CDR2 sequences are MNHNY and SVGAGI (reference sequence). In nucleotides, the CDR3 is TGTGCCACCAAAAACACCGGGGAGCTGTTTTTT. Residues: CATKNTGELFF.

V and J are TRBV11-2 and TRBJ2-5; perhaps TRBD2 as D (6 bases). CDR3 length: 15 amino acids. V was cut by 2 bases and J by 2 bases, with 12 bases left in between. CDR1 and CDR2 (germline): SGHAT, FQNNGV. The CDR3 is CASSLIASAQETQYF. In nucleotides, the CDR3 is TGTGCCAGCAGCTTAATAGCTAGCGCGCAAGAGACCCAGTACTTC.

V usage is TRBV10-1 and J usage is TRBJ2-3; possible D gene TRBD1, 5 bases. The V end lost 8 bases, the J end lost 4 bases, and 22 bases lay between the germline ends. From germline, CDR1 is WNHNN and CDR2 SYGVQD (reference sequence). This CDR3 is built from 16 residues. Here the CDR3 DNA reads TGCGCCAGCCAGAGCGATCGGACGGCCAGGGCAGATACGCAGTATTTT. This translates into CASQSDRTARADTQYF.

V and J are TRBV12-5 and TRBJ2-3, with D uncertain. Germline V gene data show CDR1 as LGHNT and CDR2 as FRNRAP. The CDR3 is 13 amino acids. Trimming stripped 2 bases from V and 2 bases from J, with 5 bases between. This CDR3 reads CASGLINTDTQYF. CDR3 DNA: TGTGCTAGTGGTTTGATTAACACAGATACGCAGTATTTT.

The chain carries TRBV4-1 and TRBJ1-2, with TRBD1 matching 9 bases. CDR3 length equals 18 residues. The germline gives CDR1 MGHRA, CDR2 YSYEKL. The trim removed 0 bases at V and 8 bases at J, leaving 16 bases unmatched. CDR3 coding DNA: TGCGCCAGCAGCCAAGATGGCCGGCTAAGGACAGGGGATAGCGGCTACACCTTC. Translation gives CASSQDGRLRTGDSGYTF.

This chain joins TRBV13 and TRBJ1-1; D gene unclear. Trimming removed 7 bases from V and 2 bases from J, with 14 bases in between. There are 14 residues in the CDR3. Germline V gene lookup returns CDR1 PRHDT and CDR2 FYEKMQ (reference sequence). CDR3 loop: CASNEYGENTEAFF. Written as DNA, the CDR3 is TGTGCCAGCAACGAATATGGAGAAAACACTGAAGCTTTCTTT. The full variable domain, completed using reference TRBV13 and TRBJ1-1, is AAGVIQSPRHLIKEKRETATLKCYPIPRHDTVYWYQQGPGQDPQFLISFYEKMQSDKGSIPDRFSAQQFSDYHSELNMSSLELGDSALYFCASNEYGENTEAFFGQGTRLTVV.

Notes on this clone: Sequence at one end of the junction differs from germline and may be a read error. This CDR3 reads CSASRGTGRVF. In DNA, the CDR3 is TGCAGTGCTAGTCGCGGGACAGGGCGAGTCTTT. This rearrangement joins TRBV20-1 to TRBJ2-3; 9 positions agree with TRBD1. This CDR3 spans 11 amino acids. CDR1 is DFQATT, CDR2 SNEGSKA, per germline (reference sequence).

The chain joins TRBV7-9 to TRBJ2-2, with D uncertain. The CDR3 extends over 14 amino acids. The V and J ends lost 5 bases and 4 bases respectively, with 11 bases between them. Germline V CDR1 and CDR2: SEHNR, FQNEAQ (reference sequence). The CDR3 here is CASSRVLATGELFF. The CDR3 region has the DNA TGTGCCAGCAGCCGTGTCCTGGCCACCGGGGAGCTGTTTTTT.

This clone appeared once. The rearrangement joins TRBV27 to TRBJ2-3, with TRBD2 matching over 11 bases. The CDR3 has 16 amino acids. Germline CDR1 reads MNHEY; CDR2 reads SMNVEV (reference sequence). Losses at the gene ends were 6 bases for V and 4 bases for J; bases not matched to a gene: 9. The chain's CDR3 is CASRQTSGKRADTQYF. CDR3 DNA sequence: TGTGCCAGCAGACAGACTAGCGGGAAAAGGGCAGATACGCAGTATTTT.

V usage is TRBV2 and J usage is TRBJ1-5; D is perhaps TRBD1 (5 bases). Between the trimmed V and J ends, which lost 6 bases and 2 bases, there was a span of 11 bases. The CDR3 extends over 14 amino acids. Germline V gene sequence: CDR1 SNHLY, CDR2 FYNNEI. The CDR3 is CASSPGGGNQPQHF. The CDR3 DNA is TGTGCCAGCAGCCCGGGGGGTGGCAATCAGCCCCAGCATTTT.

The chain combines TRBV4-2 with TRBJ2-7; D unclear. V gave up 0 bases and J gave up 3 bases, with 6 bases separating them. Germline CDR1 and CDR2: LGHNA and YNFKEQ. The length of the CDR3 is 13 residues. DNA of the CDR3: TGTGCCAGCAGCCAAGAGCTACTCTACGAGCAGTACTTC. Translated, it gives CASSQELLYEQYF.

CDR3 loop: CASSAGLAGGLYNEQFF. The DNA for the CDR3 is TGTGCCAGCAGCGCCGGACTAGCGGGAGGGCTCTACAATGAGCAGTTCTTC. The chain links TRBV7-3 to TRBJ2-1; 15 bases line up with TRBD2. The CDR3 sequence is 17 residues long. The V segment lost 5 bases and the J segment 3 bases; nucleotides outside the gene matches: 5. CDR1 and CDR2 from the germline V gene are SGHTA and FQGTGA.

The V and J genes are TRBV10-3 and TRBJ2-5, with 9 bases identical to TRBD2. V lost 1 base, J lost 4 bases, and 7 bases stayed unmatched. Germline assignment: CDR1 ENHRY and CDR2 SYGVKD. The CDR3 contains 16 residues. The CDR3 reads CAISELAGEVGETQYF. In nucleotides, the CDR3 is TGTGCCATCAGTGAGTTAGCGGGAGAGGTTGGAGAGACCCAGTACTTC.

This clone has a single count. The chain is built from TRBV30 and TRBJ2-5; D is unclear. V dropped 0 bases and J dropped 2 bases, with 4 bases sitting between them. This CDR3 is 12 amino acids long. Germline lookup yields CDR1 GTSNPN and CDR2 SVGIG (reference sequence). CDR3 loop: CAWSVRQETQYF. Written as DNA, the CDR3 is TGTGCCTGGAGTGTCCGGCAAGAGACCCAGTACTTC.